Listed here are 17 T cell receptor beta chains from one sample, sequenced in a study of Ad26.COV2.S vaccination and SARS-CoV-2 variants. Here immunoSEQ multiplex PCR was the method, and the copy in TCRdb shows in-frame clones only, minus some. The data show about 350,000 clones, about nine tenths seen once. Treatment in this sample: around 19 received Ad26.COV2.S at low or high dose, single or two shots; 5 received placebo; per-sample allocation not given. The samples date from day 63 after the first vaccine or placebo injection. The sample was peripheral blood, taken in a trial of Ad26.COV2.S vaccine versus placebo. All receptors come from a person aged 18-60 years who received the Ad26.COV2.S COVID-19 vaccine or a placebo.

The rearrangement joins TRBV12-3 or TRBV12-4 to TRBJ2-5; D tentatively reads TRBD1 or TRBD2 (5 bases each). The CDR3 covers 13 residues. Trimming took off 7 bases at V and 4 bases at J, with 13 bases between the two ends. CDR3 coding DNA: TGTGCCAGCAATAAGCCGGGGCGAGAGACCCAGTACTTC. Translated, it gives CASNKPGRETQYF.

The chain combines TRBV10-3 with TRBJ1-2; D is undetermined. The CDR3 extends over 14 amino acids. The ends were cut back, 0 bases at V and 4 bases at J, with 9 bases in the middle. Germline CDR1 ENHRY, CDR2 SYGVKD. The CDR3 spells CAISESTAGYGYTF. The CDR3 region has the DNA TGTGCCATCAGTGAGTCCACAGCAGGCTATGGCTACACCTTC.

The chain employs TRBV6-2 or TRBV6-3 and TRBJ2-1, with a tentative D call TRBD1 (5 bases). Between the trimmed V and J ends, which lost 2 bases and 6 bases, there was a span of 11 bases. The CDR3 loop spans 14 amino acids. CDR1 MNHEY and CDR2 SVGEGT come from the germline V gene. CDR3 amino acids: CASSYNGRGNEQFF. The CDR3 DNA follows: TGTGCCAGCAGTTACAATGGAAGGGGCAATGAGCAGTTCTTC.

In this sample, this clone turned up once. This sequence joins TRBV7-5 and TRBJ1-5. TRBV7-5 is assigned pseudogene status. The CDR3 extends over 18 amino acids. CDR3 in DNA: TGTGCCAGAAGCCCCAGGGCTGGAGGGGATGAGGCCAATCAGCCCCAGCATTTT. Its translation: CARSPRAGGDEANQPQHF.

Notes on this clone: Germline is not matched at one junction end, which may reflect a read error. The chain couples TRBV6-5 to TRBJ2-5; 10 bases match TRBD2. Germline V gene lookup returns CDR1 MNHEY and CDR2 SVGAGI. The CDR3 extends over 15 amino acids. The CDR3 loop is CASSYSLAGIETQYF. The CDR3 DNA is TGTGCCAGCAGCTACTCACTAGCGGGGATAGAGACCCAGTACTTC.

The chain links TRBV7-9 to TRBJ1-1, with 7 bases aligning to TRBD1. J was trimmed by 8 bases and V by 5 bases; bases with no gene match: 5. Per germline, CDR1 SEHNR and CDR2 FQNEAQ (reference sequence). CDR3 length equals 12 residues. CDR3 residues: CASSRMGQEAFF. The CDR3 DNA is TGTGCCAGCAGCCGAATGGGACAGGAAGCTTTCTTT.

The genes are TRBV28 and TRBJ2-7; 9 bases line up with TRBD2. The germline V gene has CDR1 MDHEN and CDR2 SYDVKM. This CDR3 has 15 amino acids. After removal of 5 bases from V and 9 bases from J, the junction contained 14 bases not matched to a gene. The CDR3 region is CASSASGMSLRAQYF. Written as DNA, the CDR3 is TGTGCCAGCAGTGCTAGCGGGATGAGCCTACGAGCGCAGTACTTC.

V and J are TRBV24-1 and TRBJ2-2; D is tentatively TRBD1 or TRBD2 (6 bases each). The V end was cut by 1 base, the J end by 0 bases, with 11 bases between. The CDR3 covers 17 residues. CDR1 is KGHDR, CDR2 SFDVKD, per germline. Written as DNA, the CDR3 is TGTGCCACCAGTGATTTTAGGAGGGGGGCGAACACCGGGGAGCTGTTTTTT. Translation gives CATSDFRRGANTGELFF.

The chain links TRBV5-1 to TRBJ2-7; 14 nucleotides align to TRBD2. The CDR3 runs to 17 residues. Germline CDR1 and CDR2: SGHRS and YFSETQ. V lost 4 bases, J lost 2 bases, and 8 bases stayed unmatched. The CDR3 spells CASSGRTSGGQPYEQYF. CDR3 bases: TGCGCCAGCAGCGGCAGGACTAGCGGGGGGCAACCCTACGAGCAGTACTTC. The entire variable domain, with the rest obtained from reference TRBV5-1 and TRBJ2-7, is as follows: KAGVTQTPRYLIKTRGQQVTLSCSPISGHRSVSWYQQTPGQGLQFLFEYFSETQRNKGNFPGRFSGRQFSNSRSEMNVSTLELGDSALYLCASSGRTSGGQPYEQYFGPGTRLTVT.

The V and J genes are TRBV7-8 and TRBJ2-1, with D perhaps TRBD2 (5 bases). V was cut by 5 bases and J by 10 bases, with 15 bases left in between. From germline, CDR1 is SGHVS and CDR2 FQNEAQ. The CDR3 length is 13 residues. Here the CDR3 DNA reads TGTGCCAGCAGCCCCCTGAAGGGAGCCGAGCAGTTCTTC. It codes for CASSPLKGAEQFF.

This chain joins TRBV21-1 and TRBJ2-3; the tabulated D call, TRBD1, remains unverified against the DNA. TRBV21-1 is marked as a pseudogene. The CDR3 extends over 12 amino acids. The CDR3 here is CASVSGGYTQYF. CDR3 in DNA: TGTGCCAGCGTATCAGGGGGATATACGCAGTATTTT.

This chain joins TRBV5-1 and TRBJ1-4; D might be TRBD1 (6 bases). CDR1 and CDR2 from the germline V gene are SGHRS and YFSETQ. Trimming pared 0 bases from V and 0 bases from J, leaving 15 bases between. The CDR3 totals 18 residues. This CDR3 is CASSLVAGQSATNEKLFF. The DNA for the CDR3 is TGCGCCAGCAGCTTGGTAGCCGGACAGAGTGCAACTAATGAAAAACTGTTTTTT.

The CDR3 protein is CASSFAGQGSNQPQHF. The CDR3 coding sequence is TGTGCCAGCAGTTTCGCGGGACAGGGGAGCAATCAGCCCCAGCATTTT. The chain couples TRBV28 to TRBJ1-5, with 10 bases matching TRBD1. The V gene end was trimmed by 3 bases and the J gene end by 1 base; junction bases not matched to a gene: 3. This CDR3 region has 16 residues. Looked up from germline, CDR1 is MDHEN and CDR2 is SYDVKM.

This chain links TRBV9 with TRBJ2-1, with TRBD2 matching 10 bases. The junction had 12 bases not matched to a gene; V was cut back by 4 bases and J by 5 bases. In germline, CDR1 is SGDLS, CDR2 YYNGEE. The CDR3 has 17 amino acids. As DNA, the CDR3 is TGTGCCAGCAGCTCTAAGCTAGCGGGAGATCTGGACAATGAGCAGTTCTTC. Its translation: CASSSKLAGDLDNEQFF.

The V gene is TRBV9, the J gene TRBJ2-2; D is perhaps TRBD2 (5 bases). From germline, CDR1 is SGDLS and CDR2 YYNGEE. V was shortened by 4 bases and J by 0 bases, with 10 bases between the two germline ends. CDR3 length equals 15 residues. CDR3 amino acids: CASSYGNPNTGELFF. CDR3 bases: TGTGCCAGCAGCTACGGGAACCCGAACACCGGGGAGCTGTTTTTT.

The CDR3: CASSQDQTGDDGYTF. CDR3 nucleotide sequence: TGCGCCAGCAGCCAGGACCAGACAGGGGACGATGGCTACACCTTC. This chain joins TRBV4-3 and TRBJ1-2; TRBD1 matches at 8 bases. Germline V gene lookup returns CDR1 LGHNA and CDR2 YSLEER. CDR3 length: 15 amino acids. V was pared by 3 bases and J by 6 bases, with 9 bases of the junction left unmatched.

The V and J genes are TRBV11-1 and TRBJ1-2; maybe TRBD1 (6 bases). The germline V and J ends were trimmed by 5 bases and 2 bases, with 12 bases remaining between them. The germline CDR1 and CDR2 sequences are SGHAT and FQDESV (reference sequence). This CDR3 region has 14 residues. The DNA for the CDR3 is TGTGCCAGCAGCCCCCGGGACAACAACTATGGCTACACCTTC. Its translation: CASSPRDNNYGYTF. The whole variable domain, remainder taken from reference TRBV11-1 and TRBJ1-2, is EAEVAQSPRYKITEKSQAVAFWCDPISGHATLYWYRQILGQGPELLVQFQDESVVDDSQLPKDRFSAERLKGVDSTLKIQPAELGDSAMYLCASSPRDNNYGYTFGSGTRLTVV.